The 9 T cell receptor beta chains below were found in one sample sequenced in a study of cytomegalovirus exposure and HLA in healthy donors. PCR used 60 Vbeta primers and 13 Jbeta primers. Sequencing was performed with immunoSEQ multiplex PCR; in TCRdb, only in-frame clones are kept and a portion is missing. The repertoire holds some 250,000 clones, 82% seen once, with 5% to 6% in the top ten. Material: PBMCs. The receptors stem from a woman aged 35 to 49 in good health and CMV-seropositive.

The chain links TRBV6-6 to TRBJ2-7; unclear D gene. Looked up from germline, CDR1 is MNHNY and CDR2 is SVGAGI (reference sequence). The length of the CDR3 is 11 residues. Trimming shortened V by 10 bases and J by 2 bases, and 9 bases separated the two germline ends. This CDR3 reads CATMTAYEQYF. The CDR3 DNA reads as TGTGCCACAATGACTGCCTACGAGCAGTACTTC.

Comments on this clone: Other DNA sequences within the sample encode an identical CDR3. The chain is built from TRBV30 and TRBJ1-1; tentatively, D is TRBD1 (5 bases). V lost 0 bases and J 5 bases, leaving 10 bases between the germline ends. Germline V CDR1 and CDR2: GTSNPN, SVGIG (reference sequence). The CDR3 consists of 13 residues. The chain's CDR3 is CAWSVRGGTEAFF. The CDR3 DNA sequence: TGTGCCTGGAGTGTAAGGGGAGGAACTGAAGCTTTCTTT.

This clone was found a few times. CDR3 bases: TGTGCCAGCAGCTTAGTAGAACTAGCGACCGGGACCCAGTACTTC. Protein sequence: CASSLVELATGTQYF. The V and J genes are TRBV7-9 and TRBJ2-5; 7 nucleotides agree with TRBD2. This CDR3 spans 15 amino acids. The ends lost 1 base at V and 7 bases at J; junction bases unmatched: 9. Germline V gene lookup returns CDR1 SEHNR and CDR2 FQNEAQ (reference sequence).

This clone was counted between two and nine times. The CDR3 region has the DNA TGCGCCAGCAGCCAAGACGGGACTAGCGGGAGCACCGGGGAGCTGTTTTTT. Translated: CASSQDGTSGSTGELFF. The chain employs TRBV4-3 and TRBJ2-2; 14 bases agree with TRBD2. Trimming took 0 bases from V and 4 from J; bases not matched to a gene: 1. Per germline, CDR1 LGHNA and CDR2 YSLEER. The CDR3 length is 17 residues.

This chain joins TRBV10-3 and TRBJ1-2; TRBD1 matches at 8 bases. The CDR3 totals 16 residues. Germline trimming cut 3 bases from V and 8 bases from J; bases unmatched to any gene: 14. CDR1 and CDR2 from the germline V gene are ENHRY and SYGVKD. The CDR3 DNA reads TGTGCCATCAGTGATGGTCTGGTCAGGGGGCTAAAGGGCTACACCTTC. This sequence encodes CAISDGLVRGLKGYTF.

CDR3 protein: CASSLAQGASGGYTF. Here the CDR3 DNA reads TGTGCCAGCAGTTTGGCGCAGGGGGCATCAGGCGGCTACACCTTC. V usage is TRBV28 and J usage is TRBJ1-2, with TRBD1 matching 8 bases. After removal of 3 bases from V and 8 bases from J, the junction contained 11 bases not matched to a gene. CDR1 is MDHEN, CDR2 SYDVKM, per germline. The CDR3 is made up of 15 amino acids.

This clone appeared a few times. CDR3: CASSGQGNYNEQFF. As DNA, the CDR3 is TGTGCCAGCAGTGGCCAGGGGAATTACAATGAGCAGTTCTTC. The chain uses TRBV6-1 and TRBJ2-1; maybe TRBD1 (6 bases). V was pared by 4 bases and J by 4 bases, with 11 bases between. The CDR3 sequence is 14 residues long. The V gene's germline CDR1 is MNHNS and CDR2 SASEGT.

The chain combines TRBV18 with TRBJ2-6; D gene uncertain. The CDR3 spans 17 residues. Trimming cost V 3 bases and J 1 base, with 13 bases left between them. The germline V gene has CDR1 KGHSH and CDR2 LQKENI. The DNA for the CDR3 is TGTGCCAGCTCACCGGCTATTTCGGGTTCTGGGGCCAACGTCCTGACTTTC. Translation gives CASSPAISGSGANVLTF.

The rearrangement links TRBV11-2 to TRBJ1-6; D gene unclear. Germline V lookup: CDR1 SGHAT, CDR2 FQNNGV. V lost 6 bases and J 0 bases, leaving 15 bases between the germline ends. The CDR3 has 17 residues. DNA of the CDR3: TGTGCCAGCAGTCCTCGGACGGGGAGCTCCTATAATTCACCCCTCCACTTT. Protein sequence: CASSPRTGSSYNSPLHF.